This TCR beta chain was sequenced in a study of PD-1 blockade in mismatch repair-deficient tumors. Study summary: Enrolled about 2013-2016, patients had progressing, pretreated mismatch repair-deficient cancers of about a dozen types.

CDR1 is SGHDN, CDR2 FVKESK, per germline. Unmatched junction bases numbered 16, after V lost 7 bases and J lost 7 bases. The CDR3 totals 17 residues. Assay used: immunoSEQ multiplex PCR; TCRdb lists only in-frame clones, some missing. Seen here are approximately 40,000 clones, roughly 83% observed once, and the top ten hold approximately 22%. Of note for this clone: The antigen remains undetermined.

Mismatch repair deficiency was confirmed in all patients, by PCR or immunohistochemistry. TCR sequencing covered a few patients who responded to pembrolizumab. Findings and limits, study-wide: Tumor-resident clones, often absent from pretreatment blood, expanded after pembrolizumab and then contracted.

The sequencing here drew on peripheral blood, taken 4 weeks after starting pembrolizumab. The chain carries TRBV14 and TRBJ2-1; TRBD2 agrees at 10 bases. The receptor was derived from an adult with mismatch repair-deficient cancer. In DNA, the CDR3 is TGTGCCAGCACAAGGGCTAGCGGGAGTTTTCGGTCGAATGAGCAGTTCTTC. This encodes CASTRASGSFRSNEQFF.